The T cell receptor (beta chain) described here comes from a study of blood T cell repertoires in COVID-19. Symptom resolution, clearance, or two negative PCRs marked the recovered donors of Cohort 3. Data came from immunoSEQ multiplex PCR; TCRdb stores just in-frame clones and leaves some out. The repertoire has 200,000 to 250,000 clones, 88% of them found once; the top ten carry roughly 2.5%. V shed 6 bases and J 11 bases; nucleotides not matched to a gene: 14. Germline V gene data show CDR1 as SGHRS and CDR2 as YFSETQ. The CDR3 totals 14 residues. The sequenced sample was PBMCs or T cells enriched from blood (not recorded which). V and J are TRBV5-1 and TRBJ1-1; 9 positions agree with TRBD1. The clonotype comes from a young woman who had recovered from COVID-19. The CDR3 coding sequence is TGCGCCAGCACCCCGGGACAGGGTACCCCTTTTGCTTTCTTT. Its protein is CASTPGQGTPFAFF.